The 27 T cell receptor beta chains in this list originate from one sample, sequenced in a study of human T cells and chemical hapten exposure. Time point of the sample: pre-sensitization, week 0. Treatment: therapeutic diphenylcyclopropenone sensitization with weekly scalp DPC. From the RACE reads, TCRdb called clonotypes with MiXCR, one entry per CDR3 protein. The repertoire holds 120,000 or so distinct CDR3 sequences, with roughly 14% as singletons. The material was whole blood, obtained in connection with sensitization to the hapten diphenylcyclopropenone (DPC). The receptors originated from a woman aged 18-29 years with alopecia areata. Some clones in this sample may be carry-over from other donors' samples.

The sample holds a few counts of this clonotype. The chain employs TRBV6-2 or TRBV6-3 and TRBJ1-5, with TRBD1 matching 8 bases. This CDR3 region has 15 residues. The germline V gene has CDR1 MNHEY and CDR2 SVGEGT. V shed 6 bases and J 9 bases; nucleotides not matched to a gene: 13. The DNA of the CDR3 is TGTGCCAGCAGGTCCGGGACAGGTCTGGCGGGGCCCCAGCATTTT. This translates into CASRSGTGLAGPQHF.

This clonotype was counted only a few times. The V and J genes are TRBV11-2 and TRBJ2-2; unclear D gene. Germline lookup yields CDR1 SGHAT and CDR2 FQNNGV. The ends were cut back, 4 bases at V and 0 bases at J, with 9 bases in the middle. The CDR3 runs 15 residues. The CDR3 is CASSSFFANTGELFF. The CDR3 bases are TGTGCCAGCAGCTCCTTCTTTGCGAACACCGGGGAGCTGTTTTTT.

The CDR3 nucleotides read TGCGCCAGCAGCCAAAGAGGCGGGGGGGCCCGCGCCGGGGAGCTGTTTTTT. Its protein is CASSQRGGGARAGELFF. The chain recombines TRBV4-3 with TRBJ2-2; 9 positions match TRBD2. The CDR3 has 17 residues. The V gene end was trimmed by 2 bases and the J gene end by 6 bases; junction bases not matched to a gene: 10. Germline-derived CDR1 and CDR2 are LGHNA and YSLEER.

The sample holds a few counts of this clonotype. V gene TRBV28 combines with J gene TRBJ1-1; possibly TRBD1 for D (5 bases). Trimming stripped 11 bases from V and 4 bases from J, with 17 bases between. This CDR3 is 13 amino acids long. Germline values: CDR1 MDHEN, CDR2 SYDVKM. The DNA for the CDR3 is TGTGCCGGGGGAGGGCCCGATACCACTGAAGCTTTCTTT. It yields the protein CAGGGPDTTEAFF.

The table lists this clonotype with a few counts. The chain is built from TRBV5-1 and TRBJ2-1, with TRBD2 matching over 12 bases. The V segment lost 4 bases and the J segment 9 bases; nucleotides outside the gene matches: 5. The CDR3 runs to 14 residues. CDR1 and CDR2 from the germline V gene are SGHRS and YFSETQ. Here the CDR3 DNA reads TGCGCCAGCAGCGCTCTACTAGCGGGGGGTGAGCAGTTCTTC. This encodes CASSALLAGGEQFF.

This clonotype was picked up a small number of times. The chain carries TRBV7-9 and TRBJ1-4; TRBD1 agrees at 12 bases. The CDR3 sequence is 18 residues long. Per the germline V gene, CDR1 is SEHNR and CDR2 is FQNEAQ (reference sequence). Trimming removed 4 bases from V and 7 bases from J; junction bases left unmatched: 13. The CDR3 loop is CASSSLPGQGAWSEKLFF. In DNA form, the CDR3 reads TGTGCCAGCAGCTCCCTCCCGGGACAGGGGGCTTGGTCTGAAAAACTGTTTTTT.

This clonotype has more than one count but fewer than ten. V and J are TRBV20-1 and TRBJ2-1; 7 bases are shared with TRBD2. The V segment lost 3 bases and the J segment 3 bases; nucleotides outside the gene matches: 8. The CDR3 runs to 15 residues. Germline loops: CDR1 DFQATT, CDR2 SNEGSKA (reference sequence). CDR3 sequence: CSASTDWDYYNEQFF. The CDR3 DNA reads as TGCAGTGCTAGTACAGACTGGGACTACTACAATGAGCAGTTCTTC.

This clonotype was seen at least ten times. The V gene is TRBV7-6, the J gene TRBJ2-3, with D uncertain. CDR1 is SGHVS, CDR2 FNYEAQ, per germline. There are 14 residues in the CDR3. Between the trimmed V and J ends, which lost 1 base and 4 bases, there was a span of 9 bases. The CDR3 loop is CASSLGGASDTQYF. CDR3 coding DNA: TGTGCCAGCAGCTTAGGGGGTGCGTCAGATACGCAGTATTTT.

The rearrangement links TRBV4-2 to TRBJ2-2; 11 nucleotides line up with TRBD2. Germline lookup yields CDR1 LGHNA and CDR2 YNFKEQ. The CDR3 totals 16 residues. The junction had 5 bases not matched to a gene; V was cut back by 3 bases and J by 5 bases. CDR3 DNA sequence: TGTGCCAGCAGCCAGCTTATAGCGGGGGGGACCGGGGAGCTGTTTTTT. As protein: CASSQLIAGGTGELFF.

This clonotype showed up just a few times. For the CDR3, the DNA is TGTGCCAACATTAATTCACCCCTCCACTTT. Translated: CANINSPLHF. This sequence joins TRBV10-3 and TRBJ1-6; D uncertain. CDR1 and CDR2 from the germline V gene are ENHRY and SYGVKD. The V gene lost 10 bases and the J gene lost 6 bases, with 4 bases spanning the gap. This CDR3 has 10 residues.

The chain has TRBV9 and TRBJ2-6; D gene uncertain. Germline CDR1 SGDLS, CDR2 YYNGEE. V lost 0 bases to trimming and J lost 5 bases, with 12 bases between them. This CDR3 contains 16 residues. The CDR3 is CASSVDHVGRANVLTF. The DNA for the CDR3 is TGTGCCAGCAGCGTAGATCACGTTGGGCGGGCCAACGTCCTGACTTTC.

Only a few counts were recorded for this clonotype. J is TRBJ2-7 and V is TRBV11-2; 9 bases match TRBD2. The germline gives CDR1 SGHAT, CDR2 FQNNGV. The CDR3 length is 15 residues. J was trimmed by 4 bases and V by 5 bases; bases with no gene match: 9. The CDR3 DNA is TGTGCCAGCAGCCGGAGCGGCGGGGGGGCGTACGAGCAGTACTTC. It is translated as CASSRSGGGAYEQYF.

This clonotype occurred many times. The V call is TRBV7-9, the J call TRBJ2-7; 9 positions agree with TRBD1. Germline V gene sequence: CDR1 SEHNR, CDR2 FQNEAQ (reference sequence). This CDR3 spans 17 amino acids. The V segment lost 5 bases and the J segment 3 bases; nucleotides outside the gene matches: 14. This CDR3 is CASSQFTQGAWVYEQYF. CDR3 nucleotide sequence: TGTGCCAGCAGCCAATTTACACAGGGGGCATGGGTCTACGAGCAGTACTTC.

This clonotype occurred many times. The chain joins TRBV20-1 to TRBJ2-7; tentatively, D is TRBD1 (6 bases). V was shortened by 7 bases and J by 6 bases, with 22 bases between the two germline ends. The CDR3 consists of 14 residues. Germline loops: CDR1 DFQATT, CDR2 SNEGSKA (reference sequence). CDR3 region: CSGEGQGIFAEQYF. The CDR3 DNA reads TGCAGTGGTGAGGGGCAGGGGATTTTCGCCGAGCAGTACTTC.

This rearrangement joins TRBV20-1 to TRBJ2-7, with D perhaps TRBD1 or TRBD2 (5 bases each). This CDR3 contains 15 residues. The V gene lost 3 bases and the J gene lost 4 bases, with 19 bases spanning the gap. Germline V CDR1 and CDR2: DFQATT, SNEGSKA (reference sequence). Here the CDR3 reads CSASTQPGPQYEQYF. The CDR3 nucleotides read TGCAGTGCTAGCACCCAACCGGGACCGCAATACGAGCAGTACTTC.

This clonotype has at least ten counts. V is TRBV29-1 and J is TRBJ2-5; 11 positions agree with TRBD2. The trim removed 4 bases at V and 5 bases at J, leaving 3 bases unmatched. Per the germline V gene, CDR1 is SQVTM and CDR2 is ANQGSEA. The CDR3 runs 13 residues. The CDR3 loop reads CSVVSGGAETQYF. CDR3 nucleotide sequence: TGCAGCGTTGTTAGCGGGGGGGCTGAGACCCAGTACTTC.

The table lists this clonotype with a few counts. The chain combines TRBV12-3 or TRBV12-4 with TRBJ2-2; TRBD1 matches at 9 bases. CDR3 length: 15 residues. Trimming removed 6 bases from V and 2 bases from J; junction bases left unmatched: 4. CDR3 nucleotides: TGTGCCAGCAGCAGGACAGGGGTAAACACCGGGGAGCTGTTTTTT. It yields the protein CASSRTGVNTGELFF.

The chain links TRBV12-3 or TRBV12-4 to TRBJ2-7, with 9 nucleotides matching TRBD1. Losses at the gene ends were 5 bases for V and 1 base for J; bases not matched to a gene: 6. The length of the CDR3 is 15 residues. The CDR3 sequence is CASSAPGTGSYEQYF. CDR3 DNA: TGTGCCAGCAGTGCCCCCGGGACAGGGTCCTACGAGCAGTACTTC.

This clonotype was seen repeatedly, ten times or more. The chain joins TRBV2 to TRBJ2-6; 9 positions match TRBD2. CDR3 length equals 20 residues. In germline, CDR1 is SNHLY, CDR2 FYNNEI. Trimming took 4 bases from V and 0 from J; bases not matched to a gene: 13. CDR3 in DNA: TGTGCCAGCAGTGGCGGGTACCTAGCGGGGTTTTACTCTGGGGCCAACGTCCTGACTTTC. It codes for CASSGGYLAGFYSGANVLTF.

This chain uses TRBV5-6 with TRBJ2-4; D gene uncertain. Trimming shortened V by 1 base and J by 1 base, and 9 bases separated the two germline ends. The CDR3 totals 15 residues. The V gene's germline CDR1 is SGHDT and CDR2 YYEEEE. CDR3: CASSLRSVAKNIQYF. CDR3 DNA sequence: TGTGCCAGCAGCTTGCGGTCCGTGGCCAAAAACATTCAGTACTTC.

The chain links TRBV20-1 to TRBJ2-7; D may be TRBD1 or TRBD2 (6 bases each). Germline CDR1 DFQATT, CDR2 SNEGSKA (reference sequence). The V end lost 6 bases, the J end lost 6 bases, and 18 bases lay between the germline ends. The length of the CDR3 is 13 residues. The CDR3 spells CSAASSGAGEQYF. Here the CDR3 DNA reads TGCAGTGCCGCGTCGTCGGGGGCGGGCGAGCAGTACTTC.

The chain's CDR3 is CSAPPGQGTGYTF. CDR3 in DNA: TGCAGTGCGCCCCCGGGACAGGGGACTGGCTACACCTTC. The gene calls are TRBV20-1 and TRBJ1-2; 10 positions agree with TRBD1. This CDR3 contains 13 residues. V dropped 6 bases and J dropped 7; count of bases not matched to a gene: 8. The germline gives CDR1 DFQATT, CDR2 SNEGSKA (reference sequence).

The rearrangement uses TRBV6-2 or TRBV6-3 and TRBJ2-1; D perhaps matches TRBD2 (6 bases). The germline CDR1 and CDR2 sequences are MNHEY and SVGEGT. Trimming shortened V by 5 bases and J by 4 bases, and 15 bases separated the two germline ends. CDR3 size: 15 residues. The CDR3 DNA follows: TGTGCCAGCAGTAGTACGGGACTGAGATACAATGAGCAGTTCTTC. It codes for CASSSTGLRYNEQFF.

The genes are TRBV15 and TRBJ2-7; no definite D call. This CDR3 comprises 16 residues. V dropped 0 bases and J dropped 4 bases, with 16 bases sitting between them. Germline-derived CDR1 and CDR2 are LNHNV and YYDKDF (reference sequence). The CDR3 coding sequence is TGTGCCACCAGCAGAGATGGTAAGGGCCTCCCTTACGAGCAGTACTTC. Translated, it gives CATSRDGKGLPYEQYF.

There are a few counts of this clonotype. The rearrangement joins TRBV20-1 to TRBJ2-7; possible D gene TRBD1, 7 bases. V was pared by 6 bases and J by 2 bases, with 17 bases between. Germline CDR1 reads DFQATT; CDR2 reads SNEGSKA (reference sequence). This CDR3 spans 14 amino acids. CDR3 sequence: CSARGAPWTYEQYF. The CDR3, as DNA: TGCAGTGCCAGGGGGGCTCCATGGACCTACGAGCAGTACTTC.

This clonotype came up a few times. The chain recombines TRBV4-3 with TRBJ1-6; TRBD1 might be the D (6 bases). The CDR3 contains 16 residues. Germline V lookup: CDR1 LGHNA, CDR2 YSLEER. The ends were cut back, 0 bases at V and 7 bases at J, with 13 bases in the middle. CDR3 sequence (DNA): TGCGCCAGCAGCCAAGAGGGTCAGGGGCGGAATTCACCCCTCCACTTT. Its translation: CASSQEGQGRNSPLHF.

A few counts support this clonotype. This chain joins TRBV10-1 and TRBJ2-3, with 7 bases fitting TRBD1. The CDR3 sequence is 14 residues long. Germline values: CDR1 WNHNN, CDR2 SYGVQD (reference sequence). Trimming removed 0 bases from V and 9 bases from J; junction bases left unmatched: 6. The CDR3 is CASSESGRGKTQYF. CDR3 coding DNA: TGCGCCAGCAGTGAGTCGGGCAGGGGGAAGACGCAGTATTTT.